A single T cell receptor (beta chain) is shown here with its context. These data come from a study of blood T cell repertoires in COVID-19. The germline V gene encodes CDR1 MNHEY and CDR2 SVGAGI. V was cut by 6 bases and J by 7 bases, with 10 bases left in between. The CDR3 consists of 11 residues. This table comes from immunoSEQ multiplex PCR, and its TCRdb copy is limited to in-frame clones, with some not included. Altogether approximately 300,000 clones are present, 89% being singletons, with the ten largest covering over 4%. Two negative PCRs, clearance, or symptom resolution characterized the recovered Cohort 3 donors.

Sample: PBMCs or T cells enriched from blood (not recorded which). The rearrangement links TRBV6-5 to TRBJ2-7, with D tentatively TRBD1 (5 bases). The sequence was obtained from a man between 60 and 75 years old who had recovered from COVID-19. The CDR3 loop reads CASRWGYEQYF. The CDR3, as DNA: TGTGCCAGCAGGTGGGGCTATGAGCAGTACTTC.